This T cell receptor (beta chain) was captured in a study of shared clonotypes between healthy human individuals. Sequencing was performed with immunoSEQ multiplex PCR; in TCRdb, only in-frame clones are kept and a portion is missing. This sample has approximately 2,000,000 clones, with 93% found just once. CDR1 is SEHNR and CDR2 is FQNEAQ in the germline V gene (reference sequence). The CDR3 has 17 amino acids. J lost 5 bases, V lost 2 bases, and 7 bases had no gene match. Positive CCR7 selection of CD45RO-negative cells yielded the naive CD8 cells, and terminally differentiated effector memory CD45RA+ cells were excluded.

Sequencing was done on a sample of naive CD8+ T cells from PBMCs. This chain connects TRBV7-9 to TRBJ2-1, with 12 bases that match TRBD2. The TCR comes from a man between 18 and 35 years old in good health. Some clones in this sample may be carry-over from other donors' samples. This CDR3 is CASSLLAGGPSDNEQFF. The CDR3 DNA reads TGTGCCAGCAGCTTACTAGCGGGAGGGCCATCCGACAATGAGCAGTTCTTC.